A single sample is the source of the 5 T cell receptor beta chains below, sequenced in a study of PD-1 blockade in classical Hodgkin lymphoma. All patients experienced relapse after autologous stem cell transplantation, and brentuximab vedotin exposure was variable. Repertoires were generated with immunoSEQ multiplex PCR, while TCRdb's copy carries only in-frame clones and drops some. The repertoire holds fewer than 90,000 clones, with about 93% as singletons. Sequenced here: peripheral blood mononuclear cells (PBMCs), sampled at baseline. These TCRs come from a human donor with classical Hodgkin lymphoma.

The genes are TRBV6-5 and TRBJ2-7; 7 bases match TRBD1. V shed 0 bases, J shed 2 bases, and the junction held 4 bases outside the gene matches. Germline V gene data show CDR1 as MNHEY and CDR2 as SVGAGI. The CDR3 contains 15 residues. The CDR3 region is CASSYSGTEAYEQYF. DNA of the CDR3: TGTGCCAGCAGTTACTCGGGGACAGAGGCCTACGAGCAGTACTTC.

The V gene is TRBV29-1, the J gene TRBJ2-5; 9 bases are shared with TRBD1. Germline CDR1 SQVTM, CDR2 ANQGSEA. There are 14 residues in the CDR3. With 2 bases clipped from V and 3 bases from J, the junction kept 4 bases outside the gene matches. Written as DNA, the CDR3 is TGCAGCGTTGAACGCGACAGGGGGGAAGAGACCCAGTACTTC. As protein: CSVERDRGEETQYF.

The rearrangement joins TRBV6-6 to TRBJ1-2; 7 bases map to TRBD1. V shed 7 bases and J 2 bases; nucleotides not matched to a gene: 10. The V gene's germline CDR1 is MNHNY and CDR2 SVGAGI (reference sequence). The CDR3 is 15 amino acids. The CDR3 DNA is TGTGCCAGCACGAGGGGGCTGAGGGGCAACTATGGCTACACCTTC. It encodes CASTRGLRGNYGYTF.

This clone was seen a few times. The V gene is TRBV6-5, the J gene TRBJ1-5; D gene ambiguous. The CDR3 is 14 residues long. V was pared by 5 bases and J by 3 bases, with 11 bases between. Germline assignment: CDR1 MNHEY and CDR2 SVGAGI. The chain's CDR3 is CASSLAQDNQPQHF. The CDR3 DNA is TGTGCCAGCAGTCTTGCTCAGGACAATCAGCCCCAGCATTTT.

The V gene is TRBV30, the J gene TRBJ2-7, with D perhaps matching TRBD2 (6 bases). Germline-derived CDR1 and CDR2 are GTSNPN and SVGIG (reference sequence). V was shortened by 5 bases and J by 5 bases, with 25 bases between the two germline ends. The length of the CDR3 is 16 residues. The CDR3 bases are TGTGCCTGGCCAAGGAGGGGAGGTAGGGTGATTAACGAGCAGTACTTC. Translation gives CAWPRRGGRVINEQYF.